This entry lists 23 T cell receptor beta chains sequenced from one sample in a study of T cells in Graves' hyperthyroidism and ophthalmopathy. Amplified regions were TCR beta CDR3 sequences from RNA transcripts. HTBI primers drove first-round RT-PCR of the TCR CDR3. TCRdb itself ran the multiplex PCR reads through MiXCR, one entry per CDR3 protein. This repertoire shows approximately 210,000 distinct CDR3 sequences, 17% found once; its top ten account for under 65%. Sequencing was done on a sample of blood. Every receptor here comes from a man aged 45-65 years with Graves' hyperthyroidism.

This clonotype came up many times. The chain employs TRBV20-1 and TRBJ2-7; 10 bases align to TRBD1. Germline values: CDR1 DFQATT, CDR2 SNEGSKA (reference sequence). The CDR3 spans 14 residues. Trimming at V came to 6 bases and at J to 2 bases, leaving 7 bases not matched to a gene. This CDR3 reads CSALTGTGAYEQYF. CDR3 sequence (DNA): TGCAGTGCACTGACCGGGACAGGGGCCTACGAGCAGTACTTC.

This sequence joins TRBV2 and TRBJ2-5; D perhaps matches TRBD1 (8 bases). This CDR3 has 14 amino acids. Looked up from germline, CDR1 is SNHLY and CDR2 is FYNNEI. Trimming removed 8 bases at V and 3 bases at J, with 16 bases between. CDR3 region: CASGGVTGEETQYF. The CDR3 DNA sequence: TGTGCCAGCGGGGGGGTGACAGGGGAAGAGACCCAGTACTTC.

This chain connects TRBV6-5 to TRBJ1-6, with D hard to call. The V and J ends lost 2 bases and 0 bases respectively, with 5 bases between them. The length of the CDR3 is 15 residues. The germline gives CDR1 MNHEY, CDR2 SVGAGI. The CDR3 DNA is TGTGCCAGCAGTTACGGCCGCTCCTATAATTCACCCCTCCACTTT. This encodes CASSYGRSYNSPLHF.

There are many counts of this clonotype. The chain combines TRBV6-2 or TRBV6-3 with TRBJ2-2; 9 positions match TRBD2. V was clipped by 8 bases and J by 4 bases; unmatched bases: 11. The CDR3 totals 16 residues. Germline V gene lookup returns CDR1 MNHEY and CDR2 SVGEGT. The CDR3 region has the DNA TGTGCCAGCGATAGACGCGGGAGGGTTGCCACCGGGGAGCTGTTTTTT. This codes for CASDRRGRVATGELFF.

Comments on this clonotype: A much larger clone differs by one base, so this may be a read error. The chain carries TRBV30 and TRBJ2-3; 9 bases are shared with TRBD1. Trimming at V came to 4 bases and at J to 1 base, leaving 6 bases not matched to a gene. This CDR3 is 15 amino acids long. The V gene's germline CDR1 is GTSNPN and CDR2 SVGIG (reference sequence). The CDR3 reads CAWIPGDRGTDTQYF. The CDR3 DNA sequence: TGTGCCTGGATCCCCGGGGACAGGGGCACAGATACGCAGTATTTT. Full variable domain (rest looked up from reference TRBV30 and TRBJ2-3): SQTIHQWPATLVQPVGSPLSLECTVEGTSNPNLYWYRQAAGRGLQLLFYSVGIGQISSEVPQNLSASRPQDRQFILSSKKLLLSDSGFYLCAWIPGDRGTDTQYFGPGTRLTVL.

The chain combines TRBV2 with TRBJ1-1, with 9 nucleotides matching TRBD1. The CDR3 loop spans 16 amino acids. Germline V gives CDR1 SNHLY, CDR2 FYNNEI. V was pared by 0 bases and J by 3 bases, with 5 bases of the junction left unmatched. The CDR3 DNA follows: TGTGCCAGCAGTGAAGCGCGGACAGGGGTGGACACTGAAGCTTTCTTT. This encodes CASSEARTGVDTEAFF.

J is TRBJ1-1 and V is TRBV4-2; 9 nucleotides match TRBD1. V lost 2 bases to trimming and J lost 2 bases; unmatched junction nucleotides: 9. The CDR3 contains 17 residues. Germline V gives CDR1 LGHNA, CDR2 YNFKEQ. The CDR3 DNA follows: TGTGCCAGCAGCCAACCGGACAGGGGAAGGAGTAACACTGAAGCTTTCTTT. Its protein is CASSQPDRGRSNTEAFF.

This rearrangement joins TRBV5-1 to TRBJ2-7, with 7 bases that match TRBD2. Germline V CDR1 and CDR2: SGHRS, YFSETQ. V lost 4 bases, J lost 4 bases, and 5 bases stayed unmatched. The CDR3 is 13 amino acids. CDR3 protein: CASSRAGEYEQYF. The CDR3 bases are TGCGCCAGCAGCCGCGCGGGAGAGTACGAGCAGTACTTC.

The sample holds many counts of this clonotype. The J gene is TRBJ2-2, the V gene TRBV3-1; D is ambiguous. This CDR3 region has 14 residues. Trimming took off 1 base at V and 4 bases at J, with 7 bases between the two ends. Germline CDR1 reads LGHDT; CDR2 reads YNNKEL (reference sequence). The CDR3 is CASSQAVLTGELFF. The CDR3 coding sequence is TGTGCCAGCAGCCAAGCTGTCCTCACCGGGGAGCTGTTTTTT.

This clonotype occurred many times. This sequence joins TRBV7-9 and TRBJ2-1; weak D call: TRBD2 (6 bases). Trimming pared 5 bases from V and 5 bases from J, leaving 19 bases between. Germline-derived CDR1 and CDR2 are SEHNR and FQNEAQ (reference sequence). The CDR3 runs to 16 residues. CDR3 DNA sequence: TGTGCCAGCAGCCGATTTGGGGGGAAGAGTCACAATGAGCAGTTCTTC. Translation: CASSRFGGKSHNEQFF.

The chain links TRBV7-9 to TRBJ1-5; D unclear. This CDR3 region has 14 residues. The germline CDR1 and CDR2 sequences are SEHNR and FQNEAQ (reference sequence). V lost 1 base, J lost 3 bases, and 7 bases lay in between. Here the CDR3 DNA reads TGTGCCAGCAGCTTAGGAGCCTTCAATCAGCCCCAGCATTTT. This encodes CASSLGAFNQPQHF.

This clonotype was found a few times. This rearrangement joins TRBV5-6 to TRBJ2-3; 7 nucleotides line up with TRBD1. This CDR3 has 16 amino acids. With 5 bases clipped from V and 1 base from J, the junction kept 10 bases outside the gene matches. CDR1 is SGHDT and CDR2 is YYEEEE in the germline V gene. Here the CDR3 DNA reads TGTGCCAGCAGGGGAAGAAGGGGGCGCGGCACAGATACGCAGTATTTT. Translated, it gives CASRGRRGRGTDTQYF.

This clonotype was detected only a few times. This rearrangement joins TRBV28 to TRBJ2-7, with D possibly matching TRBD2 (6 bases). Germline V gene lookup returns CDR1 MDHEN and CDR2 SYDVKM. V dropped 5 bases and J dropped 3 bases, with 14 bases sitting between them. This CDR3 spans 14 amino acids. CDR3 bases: TGTGCCAGCAGTAAACCTCTCGGGAGCTACGAGCAGTACTTC. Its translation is CASSKPLGSYEQYF.

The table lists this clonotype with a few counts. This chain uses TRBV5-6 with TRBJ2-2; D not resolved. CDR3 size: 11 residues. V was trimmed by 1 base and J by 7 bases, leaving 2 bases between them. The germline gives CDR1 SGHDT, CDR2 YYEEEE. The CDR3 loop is CASSLFGELFF. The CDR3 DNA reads TGTGCCAGCAGCTTGTTCGGGGAGCTGTTTTTT.

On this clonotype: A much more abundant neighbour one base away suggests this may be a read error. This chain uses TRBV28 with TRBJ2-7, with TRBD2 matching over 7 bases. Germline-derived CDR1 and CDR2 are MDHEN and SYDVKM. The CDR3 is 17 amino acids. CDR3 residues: CASSNFLARRRDYEQCF. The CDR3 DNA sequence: TGTGCCAGCAGTAACTTTTTGGCTCGTCGGCGGGACTACGAGCAGTGCTTC.

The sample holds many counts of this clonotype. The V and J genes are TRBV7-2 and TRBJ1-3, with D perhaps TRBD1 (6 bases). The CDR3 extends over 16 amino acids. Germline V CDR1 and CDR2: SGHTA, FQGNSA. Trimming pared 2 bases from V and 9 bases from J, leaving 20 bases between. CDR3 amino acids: CASSLIGGSGVSTIYF. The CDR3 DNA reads TGTGCCAGCAGCTTAATAGGGGGGTCAGGGGTTAGCACCATATATTTT. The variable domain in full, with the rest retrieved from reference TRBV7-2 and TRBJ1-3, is GAGVSQSPSNKVTEKGKDVELRCDPISGHTALYWYRQSLGQGLEFLIYFQGNSAPDKSGLPSDRFSAERTGGSVSTLTIQRTQQEDSAVYLCASSLIGGSGVSTIYFGEGSWLTVV.

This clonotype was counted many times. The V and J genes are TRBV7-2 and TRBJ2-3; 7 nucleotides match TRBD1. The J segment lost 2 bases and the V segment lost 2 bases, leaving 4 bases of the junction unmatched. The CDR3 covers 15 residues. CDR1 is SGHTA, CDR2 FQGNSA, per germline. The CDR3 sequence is CASSLLKGATDTQYF. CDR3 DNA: TGTGCCAGCAGCTTACTCAAGGGGGCCACAGATACGCAGTATTTT.

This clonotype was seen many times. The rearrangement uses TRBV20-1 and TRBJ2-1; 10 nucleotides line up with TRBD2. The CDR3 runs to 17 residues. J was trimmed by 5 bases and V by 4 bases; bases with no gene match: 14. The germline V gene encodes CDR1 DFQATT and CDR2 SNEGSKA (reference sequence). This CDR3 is CSATVPGTSGDHNEQFF. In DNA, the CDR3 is TGCAGTGCTACAGTCCCTGGAACTAGCGGGGACCACAATGAGCAGTTCTTC.

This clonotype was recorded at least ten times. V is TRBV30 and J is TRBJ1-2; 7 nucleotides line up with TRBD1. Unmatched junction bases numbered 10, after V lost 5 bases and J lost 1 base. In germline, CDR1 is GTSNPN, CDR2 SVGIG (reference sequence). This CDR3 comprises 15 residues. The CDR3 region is CAWEPGTAYNYGYTF. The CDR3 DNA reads TGTGCCTGGGAACCAGGGACAGCCTATAACTATGGCTACACCTTC. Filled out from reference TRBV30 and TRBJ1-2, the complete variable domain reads SQTIHQWPATLVQPVGSPLSLECTVEGTSNPNLYWYRQAAGRGLQLLFYSVGIGQISSEVPQNLSASRPQDRQFILSSKKLLLSDSGFYLCAWEPGTAYNYGYTFGSGTRLTVV.

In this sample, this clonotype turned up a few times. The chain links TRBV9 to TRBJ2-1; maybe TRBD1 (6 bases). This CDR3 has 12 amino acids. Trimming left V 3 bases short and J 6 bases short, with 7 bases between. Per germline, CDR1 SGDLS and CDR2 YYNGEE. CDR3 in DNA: TGTGCCAGCAGCGGGACAGTCAATGAGCAGTTCTTC. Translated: CASSGTVNEQFF. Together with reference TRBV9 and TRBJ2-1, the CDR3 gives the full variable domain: DSGVTQTPKHLITATGQRVTLRCSPRSGDLSVYWYQQSLDQGLQFLIQYYNGEERAKGNILERFSAQQFPDLHSELNLSSLELGDSALYFCASSGTVNEQFFGPGTRLTVL.

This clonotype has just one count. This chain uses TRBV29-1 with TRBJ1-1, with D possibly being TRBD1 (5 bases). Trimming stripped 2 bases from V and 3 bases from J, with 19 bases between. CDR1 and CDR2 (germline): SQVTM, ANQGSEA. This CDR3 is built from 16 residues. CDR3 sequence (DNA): TGCAGCGTTGAACCGGACACCCTAGGAGAGGACACTGAAGCTTTCTTT. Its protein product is CSVEPDTLGEDTEAFF.

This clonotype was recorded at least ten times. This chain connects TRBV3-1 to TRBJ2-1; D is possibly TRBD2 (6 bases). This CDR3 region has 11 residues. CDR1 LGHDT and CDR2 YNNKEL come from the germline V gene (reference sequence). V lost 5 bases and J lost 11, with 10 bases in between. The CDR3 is CASSSGRQQFF. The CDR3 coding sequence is TGTGCCAGCAGCTCAGGGAGGCAGCAGTTCTTC.

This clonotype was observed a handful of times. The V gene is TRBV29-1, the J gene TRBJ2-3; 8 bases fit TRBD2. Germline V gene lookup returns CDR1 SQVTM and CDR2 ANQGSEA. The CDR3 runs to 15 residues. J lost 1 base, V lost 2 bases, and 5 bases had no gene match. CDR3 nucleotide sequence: TGCAGCGTTGAACGAGCGGGAGACGGCACAGATACGCAGTATTTT. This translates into CSVERAGDGTDTQYF.